This T cell receptor beta chain appears in the sequencing data of a study of T cells after yellow fever vaccination. Study-wide background: SMART-Seq v4 Ultra Low Input handled preparation of low-cell-number fractions. Overall study findings and caveats: The study noted that FACS-sorted repertoires could contain abundant clonotypes contaminating from the bulk population. Among all clonotypes, a small share was observed in both CD4 and CD8 compartments.

There are many counts of this clonotype. The antigen remains unidentified. In making TCR cDNA, 5'RACE template switching added a universal primer site and UMIs to it. TCRdb independently ran MiXCR on the 5' RACE reads; one entry per CDR3 protein. The data show about 240,000 distinct CDR3 sequences, approximately 3.8% seen once. Germline lookup yields CDR1 MNHEY and CDR2 SMNVEV (reference sequence). V was trimmed by 3 bases and J by 0 bases, leaving 25 bases between them. The CDR3 loop spans 20 amino acids. The V gene is TRBV27, the J gene TRBJ2-3, with D perhaps given as TRBD1 or TRBD2 (6 bases each). This receptor was taken from a man aged 18 to 29 who received the YFV17D yellow fever vaccine. The specimen comprised PBMCs, sampled 15 days after the yellow fever booster vaccination. Here the CDR3 reads CASSLSPRGPESSSTDTQYF. The DNA for the CDR3 is TGTGCCAGCAGTTTGAGCCCTCGGGGGCCCGAGAGTTCTAGCACAGATACGCAGTATTTT.